This T cell receptor beta chain comes out of a study of CD8 T cells in Susac syndrome. For the study at large: The Susac syndrome patients that were sequenced included about six with active disease and fewer than 10 in remission.

TEMRA cells were FACS-enriched and CD8+ and CD4+ T cells negatively isolated. Germline V lookup: CDR1 SGHTA, CDR2 FQGNSA. The CDR3 runs 14 residues. Trimming cost V 5 bases and J 2 bases, with 12 bases left between them. This clonotype was seen only a few times. The RNA, roughly 0.5 to 1 ug, was put through reverse transcription using random hexamers. The authors amplified TCR beta CDR3 across 54 Vbeta and 13 Jbeta using immunoSEQ multiplex PCR. TCRdb reanalysed the immunoSEQ multiplex PCR reads using MiXCR and keeps one entry per CDR3 protein. Among about 180,000 distinct CDR3 sequences listed, about 96% were seen once.

This TCR came from a human donor with Susac syndrome. The chain is built from TRBV7-2 and TRBJ2-5; D possibly corresponds to TRBD2 (6 bases). The material sequenced was CD4+ T cells from PBMCs. The CDR3 spells CASSLSGPQETQYF. CDR3 DNA: TGTGCCAGCAGCCTGAGCGGGCCTCAAGAGACCCAGTACTTC. The full variable domain, with the rest looked up from reference TRBV7-2 and TRBJ2-5, is GAGVSQSPSNKVTEKGKDVELRCDPISGHTALYWYRQSLGQGLEFLIYFQGNSAPDKSGLPSDRFSAERTGGSVSTLTIQRTQQEDSAVYLCASSLSGPQETQYFGPGTRLLVL.